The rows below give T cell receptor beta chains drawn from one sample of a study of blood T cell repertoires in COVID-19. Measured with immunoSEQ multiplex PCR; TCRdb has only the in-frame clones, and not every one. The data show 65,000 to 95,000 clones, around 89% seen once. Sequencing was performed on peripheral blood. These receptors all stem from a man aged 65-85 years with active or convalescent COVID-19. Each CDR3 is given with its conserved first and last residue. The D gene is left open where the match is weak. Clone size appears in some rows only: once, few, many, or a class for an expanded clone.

DNA: TGCGCCAGCAGCTTGGTCGACAGGGAAGAGACCCAGTACTTC
CDR3: CASSLVDREETQYF
J: TRBJ2-5
size: .
V: TRBV5-1
D: TRBD1

DNA: TGTGCCAGCAGGAGGGGGTCTAGCAATCAGCCCCAGCATTTT
CDR3: CASRRGSSNQPQHF
J: TRBJ1-5
size: once
V: TRBV6-5
D: .

DNA: TGTGCCAGCAGAGATAGGAGGGGCGGTCACTTCTACGAGCAGTACTTC
CDR3: CASRDRRGGHFYEQYF
J: TRBJ2-7
size: .
V: TRBV7-8
D: .

DNA: TGTGCCAGCAGCCCAACGGCCTCTGGGACAGGGGGCGGCTACACCTTC
CDR3: CASSPTASGTGGGYTF
J: TRBJ1-2
size: .
V: TRBV5-4
D: TRBD1

DNA: TGTGCCAGCAAAGGGACAGGGGCCTATGGCTACACCTTC
CDR3: CASKGTGAYGYTF
J: TRBJ1-2
size: .
V: TRBV2
D: TRBD1

DNA: TGTGCCTGGAGTACTTTGGTCGCCGGGGAGCTGTTTTTT
CDR3: CAWSTLVAGELFF
J: TRBJ2-2
size: .
V: TRBV30
D: .

DNA: TGTGCCAGCAGCACGACCGGGACAGGTACCTACGGGGGACCTTACAATGAGCAGTTCTTC
CDR3: CASSTTGTGTYGGPYNEQFF
J: TRBJ2-1
size: .
V: TRBV7-9
D: TRBD1

DNA: TGTGCCAGCAGTGGGCAGGGGACTGGAAACACCATATATTTT
CDR3: CASSGQGTGNTIYF
J: TRBJ1-3
size: .
V: TRBV28
D: .

DNA: TGTGCCAGCAGCAGGGACATAGGGGAGACCCAGTACTTC
CDR3: CASSRDIGETQYF
J: TRBJ2-5
size: .
V: TRBV7-2
D: .

DNA: TGTGCCAGCAGTTTAGGGCAGAGTTACTATGGCTACACCTTC
CDR3: CASSLGQSYYGYTF
J: TRBJ1-2
size: .
V: TRBV27
D: .

DNA: TGTGCCAGTCGGGGGTTTTCGGTCACTGAAGCTTTCTTT
CDR3: CASRGFSVTEAFF
J: TRBJ1-1
size: few
V: TRBV19
D: .

DNA: TGTGCCAGCAGTTACGGTCAGGGGCTGTACAATGAGCAGTTCTTC
CDR3: CASSYGQGLYNEQFF
J: TRBJ2-1
size: once
V: TRBV6-6
D: .

DNA: TGTGCCAGCAGTTACGATTCTAGGGGGTTCTCTGGAAACACCATATATTTT
CDR3: CASSYDSRGFSGNTIYF
J: TRBJ1-3
size: .
V: TRBV6-2/TRBV6-3
D: .

DNA: TGTGCCAGTAGCACTAAACCAGGGGCGCGAGGCTACACCTTC
CDR3: CASSTKPGARGYTF
J: TRBJ1-2
size: .
V: TRBV19
D: .

DNA: TGCGCCAGCAGCGTAGAGGGGGCAGATGGCTACACCTTC
CDR3: CASSVEGADGYTF
J: TRBJ1-2
size: .
V: TRBV5-1
D: TRBD1

DNA: TGTGCCAGCAGCTTAGTACGGGTGACAGCTAACTATGGCTACACCTTC
CDR3: CASSLVRVTANYGYTF
J: TRBJ1-2
size: .
V: TRBV5-4
D: .

DNA: TGTGCCATCAGTGAGATGACTAGCGGTAGCACAGATACGCAGTATTTT
CDR3: CAISEMTSGSTDTQYF
J: TRBJ2-3
size: once
V: TRBV10-3
D: TRBD2

DNA: TGTGCCTGGTCCGGACTGTTCCTAGGTGGCTACACCTTC
CDR3: CAWSGLFLGGYTF
J: TRBJ1-2
size: .
V: TRBV30
D: .

DNA: TGTGCCAGCACTTCAGGAGGACCTAATCAGCCCCAGCATTTT
CDR3: CASTSGGPNQPQHF
J: TRBJ1-5
size: .
V: TRBV2
D: .

DNA: TGCAGCGTAGCCGGACAGGGCAATGAGCAGTTCTTC
CDR3: CSVAGQGNEQFF
J: TRBJ2-1
size: .
V: TRBV29-1
D: TRBD1

DNA: TGTGCCAGCAGTCCCCGGGGAGTGGGGTATCAGCCCCAGCATTTT
CDR3: CASSPRGVGYQPQHF
J: TRBJ1-5
size: .
V: TRBV28
D: .

DNA: TGTGCCAGCAAACCCAGGGGGATTAACAAGAAGAAACTGTTTTTT
CDR3: CASKPRGINKKKLFF
J: TRBJ1-4
size: .
V: TRBV6-4
D: TRBD1

DNA: TGTGCCAGCAGCCTGGGGGCTTTAGCGGGGGTAGAGACCCAGTACTTC
CDR3: CASSLGALAGVETQYF
J: TRBJ2-5
size: .
V: TRBV5-8
D: TRBD2

DNA: TGTGCCTGGAGTGTTGGGGGGGGCACAGATACGCAGTATTTT
CDR3: CAWSVGGGTDTQYF
J: TRBJ2-3
size: once
V: TRBV30
D: TRBD2

DNA: TGTGCCACCAGCAGAGATCCCAGGGTTGGTGATGGCGGGGAGCTGTTTTTT
CDR3: CATSRDPRVGDGGELFF
J: TRBJ2-2
size: .
V: TRBV15
D: .

DNA: TGTGCCAGCTGGGGGGGAGGGTACACTGAAGCTTTCTTT
CDR3: CASWGGGYTEAFF
J: TRBJ1-1
size: .
V: TRBV18
D: .

DNA: TGTGCCAGCTCAACTGCGATGGACAGGGGATATAATTCACCCCTCCACTTT
CDR3: CASSTAMDRGYNSPLHF
J: TRBJ1-6
size: .
V: TRBV18
D: TRBD1

DNA: TGTGCCAGCAGTTACGGGGCTGGCTACACCTTC
CDR3: CASSYGAGYTF
J: TRBJ1-2
size: .
V: TRBV6-5
D: .

DNA: TGTGCCAGCTCGACGACGGGGGGGCGGATAGGAGAGACCCAGTACTTC
CDR3: CASSTTGGRIGETQYF
J: TRBJ2-5
size: .
V: TRBV18
D: TRBD2

DNA: TGTGCCAGCAGCCGGTCGGGGATCACAGATACGCAGTATTTT
CDR3: CASSRSGITDTQYF
J: TRBJ2-3
size: once
V: TRBV14
D: .

DNA: TGTGCCAGCAGCTTAGCACAGGGACTAGCGAATACGCAGTATTTT
CDR3: CASSLAQGLANTQYF
J: TRBJ2-3
size: .
V: TRBV7-9
D: TRBD2

DNA: TGTGCCAGTAGTAACCGGGACAGGAGGGGAGGCTACACCTTC
CDR3: CASSNRDRRGGYTF
J: TRBJ1-2
size: .
V: TRBV19
D: TRBD1

DNA: TGTGCCAGCAGTCCCCGTCGGCAGCGAAATCAGCCCCAGCATTTT
CDR3: CASSPRRQRNQPQHF
J: TRBJ1-5
size: few
V: TRBV27
D: .

DNA: TGTGCCAGCAGCCCAGGGTTTGTCAATCAGCCCCAGCATTTT
CDR3: CASSPGFVNQPQHF
J: TRBJ1-5
size: .
V: TRBV5-6
D: .

DNA: TGTGCCAGCAGCCACAAGGGAGTACATTCACCCCTCCACTTT
CDR3: CASSHKGVHSPLHF
J: TRBJ1-6
size: .
V: TRBV14
D: .

DNA: TGTGCCAGCAGCTTAGACAGGGCTTCACCCCTCCACTTT
CDR3: CASSLDRASPLHF
J: TRBJ1-6
size: .
V: TRBV7-2
D: .

DNA: TGCGCCAGCAGCCCGGAGTTTGTAACTAATGAAAAACTGTTTTTT
CDR3: CASSPEFVTNEKLFF
J: TRBJ1-4
size: .
V: TRBV5-1
D: .

DNA: TGTGCCAGCAGCCACCAGGGATCGCCGAGTGGCTACACCTTC
CDR3: CASSHQGSPSGYTF
J: TRBJ1-2
size: .
V: TRBV3-1/TRBV3-2
D: .

DNA: TGTGCCAGCCCCGAAAGGGAGGCCCAAGATACGCAGTATTTT
CDR3: CASPEREAQDTQYF
J: TRBJ2-3
size: .
V: TRBV18
D: .

DNA: TGCGCCAGCAGCCAAAGAACACCGTCCTATGGCTACACCTTC
CDR3: CASSQRTPSYGYTF
J: TRBJ1-2
size: .
V: TRBV4-3
D: .

DNA: TGTGCCACCAGCAGAGATCGCGGAGGATACACGGACGGGGAGCTGTTTTTT
CDR3: CATSRDRGGYTDGELFF
J: TRBJ2-2
size: .
V: TRBV15
D: .

DNA: TGTGCCAGCAGTTATTCTTGGGGGGGAGAGACCCAGTACTTC
CDR3: CASSYSWGGETQYF
J: TRBJ2-5
size: .
V: TRBV6-9
D: TRBD2

DNA: TGTGCCAGCAGTTCCCCCCGTAACTATGGCTACACCTTC
CDR3: CASSSPRNYGYTF
J: TRBJ1-2
size: .
V: TRBV6-5
D: .

DNA: TGTGCCAGCTCACGGGACAGACAAGAGACCCAGTACTTC
CDR3: CASSRDRQETQYF
J: TRBJ2-5
size: .
V: TRBV18
D: TRBD1